Below, 15 T cell receptor beta chains from the same sample are listed, as sequenced in a study of blood T cell repertoires in COVID-19. Sequenced by immunoSEQ multiplex PCR; TCRdb stores in-frame clones only, minus some. This table holds about 190,000 clones, 84% found once. Sequenced: PBMCs or T cells enriched from blood (not recorded which). These receptors were obtained from a woman aged 25 to 39 who had been exposed to COVID-19.

V gene TRBV18 combines with J gene TRBJ1-3; D is unresolved. With 3 bases removed from V and 4 bases from J, the gap between germline ends came to 13 bases. Germline-derived CDR1 and CDR2 are KGHSH and LQKENI. The CDR3 is 15 amino acids. CDR3 amino acids: CASSPVGGEGNTIYF. In DNA form, the CDR3 reads TGTGCCAGCTCACCGGTGGGAGGAGAAGGAAACACCATATATTTT.

The rearrangement joins TRBV6-5 to TRBJ2-5, with D maybe TRBD2 (6 bases). This CDR3 is built from 13 residues. The germline V gene encodes CDR1 MNHEY and CDR2 SVGAGI. The V and J ends lost 5 bases and 6 bases respectively, with 13 bases between them. The CDR3 region has the DNA TGTGCCAGCAGTCTCCCCGGGGGAAAGACCCAGTACTTC. Translated: CASSLPGGKTQYF.

The J gene is TRBJ2-3, the V gene TRBV19; 8 bases match TRBD2. The V segment lost 5 bases and the J segment 0 bases; nucleotides outside the gene matches: 7. The CDR3 consists of 16 residues. The V gene's germline CDR1 is LNHDA and CDR2 SQIVND (reference sequence). Here the CDR3 reads CASSRGGSPSTDTQYF. The CDR3 coding sequence is TGTGCCAGTAGTCGGGGGGGGTCTCCAAGCACAGATACGCAGTATTTT.

The chain couples TRBV27 to TRBJ2-2, with 7 nucleotides matching TRBD2. CDR3 size: 18 residues. Germline CDR1 reads MNHEY; CDR2 reads SMNVEV (reference sequence). With V trimmed by 1 base and J by 4 bases, 12 bases remained unmatched. CDR3 nucleotides: TGTGCCAGCAGTTTATGGGGTAACCCCAAGCGGGGCACCGGGGAGCTGTTTTTT. Translated: CASSLWGNPKRGTGELFF.

This clone was observed once. The chain employs TRBV18 and TRBJ1-2, with TRBD1 matching over 8 bases. Germline CDR1 KGHSH, CDR2 LQKENI. The CDR3 is 15 residues long. V shed 4 bases, J shed 7 bases, and the junction held 11 bases outside the gene matches. The DNA of the CDR3 is TGTGCCAGCTCACGTCTTCGTGAGACAGGGGCTGGCTACACCTTC. This codes for CASSRLRETGAGYTF.

The chain carries TRBV2 and TRBJ1-1; TRBD1 matches 8 bases. V gave up 6 bases and J gave up 5 bases; unmatched junction bases: 8. Germline V gene sequence: CDR1 SNHLY, CDR2 FYNNEI. CDR3 length: 14 residues. DNA for the CDR3: TGTGCCAGCAGAGACAGGACAGGGTTAACTGAAGCTTTCTTT. Translated: CASRDRTGLTEAFF.

V is TRBV19 and J is TRBJ2-3, with a tentative D call TRBD2 (5 bases). The germline V and J ends were trimmed by 8 bases and 2 bases, with 11 bases remaining between them. This CDR3 comprises 13 residues. Germline assignment: CDR1 LNHDA and CDR2 SQIVND (reference sequence). The CDR3 here is CASEGWVTDTQYF. The CDR3 DNA is TGTGCCAGTGAGGGTTGGGTCACAGATACGCAGTATTTT.

The chain employs TRBV14 and TRBJ1-3; D not resolved. CDR1 is SGHDN, CDR2 FVKESK, per germline. Deletions cut 1 base from V and 0 bases from J, with 7 bases between. The CDR3 totals 15 residues. Here the CDR3 reads CASSQGSGSGNTIYF. The CDR3 bases are TGTGCCAGCAGCCAAGGTAGTGGCTCTGGAAACACCATATATTTT.

This rearrangement joins TRBV9 to TRBJ2-4, with 7 bases matching TRBD1. The CDR3 totals 14 residues. V shed 3 bases, J shed 7 bases, and the junction held 7 bases outside the gene matches. The V gene's germline CDR1 is SGDLS and CDR2 YYNGEE. The CDR3 sequence is CASSDRQGGNIQYF. The CDR3 region has the DNA TGTGCCAGCAGCGATAGACAGGGTGGGAACATTCAGTACTTC.

The CDR3 loop reads CSVASSGSYEQYF. CDR3 nucleotides: TGCAGCGTCGCATCTAGCGGCAGCTACGAGCAGTACTTC. This sequence joins TRBV29-1 and TRBJ2-7; 7 nucleotides line up with TRBD2. CDR3 length equals 13 residues. The trim removed 6 bases at V and 3 bases at J, leaving 8 bases unmatched. Germline loops: CDR1 SQVTM, CDR2 ANQGSEA.

The V call is TRBV13, the J call TRBJ1-1; the D gene is possibly TRBD1 (6 bases). This CDR3 region has 13 residues. Trimming pared 1 base from V and 8 bases from J, leaving 11 bases between. Germline values: CDR1 PRHDT, CDR2 FYEKMQ (reference sequence). CDR3 loop: CASSLAPDREAFF. The CDR3 region has the DNA TGTGCCAGCAGCTTAGCCCCGGACAGAGAAGCTTTCTTT.

J is TRBJ1-4 and V is TRBV5-6, with D possibly matching TRBD1 (6 bases). The germline V gene has CDR1 SGHDT and CDR2 YYEEEE. CDR3 size: 14 residues. The V end was cut by 4 bases, the J end by 4 bases, with 11 bases between. The CDR3 nucleotides read TGTGCCAGCAGCAAGGACAGCCTTAATGAAAAACTGTTTTTT. This sequence encodes CASSKDSLNEKLFF.

The chain recombines TRBV7-2 with TRBJ1-5; tentative D call: TRBD1 (6 bases). Deletions cut 1 base from V and 6 bases from J, with 13 bases between. There are 15 residues in the CDR3. Germline assignment: CDR1 SGHTA and CDR2 FQGNSA. CDR3 DNA sequence: TGTGCCAGCAGCTTAGTTATAGGGGGACGTCAGCCCCAGCATTTT. This gives the protein CASSLVIGGRQPQHF.

V gene TRBV6-5 combines with J gene TRBJ2-1; 13 bases agree with TRBD2. CDR1 is MNHEY and CDR2 is SVGAGI in the germline V gene. CDR3 length equals 15 residues. V lost 4 bases, J lost 6 bases, and 3 bases stayed unmatched. The CDR3, as DNA: TGTGCCAGCAGTTCAACTAGCGGGGGGGCCAATGAGCAGTTCTTC. It specifies CASSSTSGGANEQFF.

The chain employs TRBV9 and TRBJ2-3, with a tentative D call TRBD2 (5 bases). Germline V gene data show CDR1 as SGDLS and CDR2 as YYNGEE. The CDR3 has 14 residues. V was pared by 0 bases and J by 6 bases, with 11 bases between. This CDR3 reads CASSVGALGDTQYF. The CDR3 nucleotides read TGTGCCAGCAGCGTAGGGGCACTAGGCGATACGCAGTATTTT.